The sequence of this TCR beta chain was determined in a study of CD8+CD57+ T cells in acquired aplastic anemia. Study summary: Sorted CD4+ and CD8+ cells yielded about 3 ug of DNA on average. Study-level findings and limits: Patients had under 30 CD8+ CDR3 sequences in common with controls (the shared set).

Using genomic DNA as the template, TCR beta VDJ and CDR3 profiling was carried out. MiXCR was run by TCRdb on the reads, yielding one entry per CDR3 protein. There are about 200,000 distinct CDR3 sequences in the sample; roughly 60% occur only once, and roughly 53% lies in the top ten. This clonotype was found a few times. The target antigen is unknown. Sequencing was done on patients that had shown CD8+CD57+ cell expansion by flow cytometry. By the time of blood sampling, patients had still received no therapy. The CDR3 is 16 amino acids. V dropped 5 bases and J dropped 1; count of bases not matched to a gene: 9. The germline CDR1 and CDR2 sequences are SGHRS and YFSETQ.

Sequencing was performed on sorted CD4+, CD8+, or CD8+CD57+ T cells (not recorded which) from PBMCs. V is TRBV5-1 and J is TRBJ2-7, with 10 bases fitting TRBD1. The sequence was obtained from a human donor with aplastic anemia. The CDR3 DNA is TGCGCCAGCAGGTCCGGACAGGGGGGGACGTCCTACGAGCAGTACTTC. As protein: CASRSGQGGTSYEQYF.